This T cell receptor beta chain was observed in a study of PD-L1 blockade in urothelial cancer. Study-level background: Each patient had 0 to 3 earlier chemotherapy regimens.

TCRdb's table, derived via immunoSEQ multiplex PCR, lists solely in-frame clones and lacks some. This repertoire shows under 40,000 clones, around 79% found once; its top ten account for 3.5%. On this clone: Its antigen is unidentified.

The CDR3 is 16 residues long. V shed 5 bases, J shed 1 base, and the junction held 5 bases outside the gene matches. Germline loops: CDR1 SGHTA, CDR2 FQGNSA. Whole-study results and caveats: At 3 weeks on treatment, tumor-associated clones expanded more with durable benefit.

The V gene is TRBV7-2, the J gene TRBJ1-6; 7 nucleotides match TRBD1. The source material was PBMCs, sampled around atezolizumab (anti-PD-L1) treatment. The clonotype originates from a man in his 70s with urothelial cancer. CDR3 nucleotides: TGTGCCAGCAGCGGCAGGGGGTCATCCTATAATTCACCCCTCCACTTT. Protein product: CASSGRGSSYNSPLHF.